The TCR beta chain described here comes from a study of tumor and adjacent non-tumor tissue in lung cancer. Study summary: Aged about 30 to 76 years, patients included roughly eleven men and 4 to 6 women with stage I to III disease.

General study findings and limits: Top 100 clones took a larger repertoire share in normal lung. Shorter survival was associated with higher TCR diversity in tumors. Compared with tumor, normal lung showed significantly lower TCR diversity.

Germline-derived CDR1 and CDR2 are SGHRS and YFSETQ. The CDR3 spans 15 residues. RNA was extracted from bulk tissue without any cell sorting. A modified ARM-PCR protocol with three rounds of nested PCR amplified TCRbeta. TCRdb ran MiXCR on the multiplex PCR reads and lists one entry per CDR3 protein. The top ten clones hold about 18% of a sample with 85,000 to 100,000 distinct CDR3 sequences, roughly 66% of them seen once. As to this clonotype: No antigen is known for it. The junction does not match germline at one end; this may be a read error.

This chain joins TRBV5-1 and TRBJ2-7; 8 bases match TRBD1. The origin of this receptor is a man aged 60-69 years with non-small cell lung cancer. Sequencing used lung tumor tissue. The CDR3 loop reads CASRLEMAGGREQYF. The DNA of the CDR3 is TGCGCCAGCAGATTGGAGATGGCAGGGGGCAGGGAGCAGTACTTC.